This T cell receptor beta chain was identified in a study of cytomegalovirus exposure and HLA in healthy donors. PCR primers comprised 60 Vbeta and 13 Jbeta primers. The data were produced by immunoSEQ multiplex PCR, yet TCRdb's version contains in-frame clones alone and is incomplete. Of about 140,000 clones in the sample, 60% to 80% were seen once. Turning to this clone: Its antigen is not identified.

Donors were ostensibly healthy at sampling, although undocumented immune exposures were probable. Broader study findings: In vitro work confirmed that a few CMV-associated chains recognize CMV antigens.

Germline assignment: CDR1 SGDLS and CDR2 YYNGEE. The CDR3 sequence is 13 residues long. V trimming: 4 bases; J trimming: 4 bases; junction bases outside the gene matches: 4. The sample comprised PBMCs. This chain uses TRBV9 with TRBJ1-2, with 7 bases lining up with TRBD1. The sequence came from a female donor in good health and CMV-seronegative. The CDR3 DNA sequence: TGTGCCAGCAGCCAGGGACAGAGCTATGGCTACACCTTC. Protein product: CASSQGQSYGYTF.